This T cell receptor (beta chain) was documented in a study of T cell changes during pregnancy in multiple sclerosis. Trimming removed 8 bases at V and 4 bases at J, with 12 bases between. There are 12 residues in the CDR3. Germline loops: CDR1 SGHTA, CDR2 FQGNSA. Clones were read by immunoSEQ multiplex PCR, and TCRdb kept only the in-frame ones, dropping some. The sample holds 80,000 to 100,000 clones, 90% seen once. The sample here was peripheral blood, taken in the second trimester of pregnancy. This receptor was taken from a female donor in good health, enrolled as a control in a pregnancy study. The chain couples TRBV7-2 to TRBJ2-7; D may be TRBD2 (6 bases). As DNA, the CDR3 is TGTGCCAGCGCTCGGGGGATATACGAGCAGTACTTC. This codes for CASARGIYEQYF. The variable domain in full, with the rest retrieved from reference TRBV7-2 and TRBJ2-7, is GAGVSQSPSNKVTEKGKDVELRCDPISGHTALYWYRQSLGQGLEFLIYFQGNSAPDKSGLPSDRFSAERTGGSVSTLTIQRTQQEDSAVYLCASARGIYEQYFGPGTRLTVT.